This TCR beta chain comes out of a study of HIV-infected patients and healthy controls. Trimming removed 0 bases at V and 4 bases at J, with 8 bases between. CDR1 and CDR2 from the germline V gene are SGDLS and YYNGEE. The CDR3 length is 14 residues. Roughly three months, about 14 weeks, into antiretroviral therapy, follow-up blood was collected. All unsorted peripheral T cells were captured because whole blood was used without fractionation. This clonotype was counted ten times or more. Antigen: not known. Study observations and caveats: HIV-infected patients and controls differed significantly in mean usage of eight alpha and eight beta V genes. HIV-infected repertoires had significantly higher mean Gini indices than controls, possibly reflecting oligoclonality.

Reverse transcription used around 500 ng RNA and constant-region primers for alpha and beta. Using multiplexing indices, alpha and beta chain libraries were generated apart by chain-specific third strand synthesis. Each cDNA molecule was barcoded, and a single primer pair amplified each chain. TCRdb called the 5' RACE reads again in MiXCR, with one record for every CDR3 protein. The data hold about 18,000 distinct CDR3 sequences, with 8.5% to 9% observed a single time. The sequence was collected from an adult with HIV infection. The rearrangement joins TRBV9 to TRBJ2-1; either TRBD1 or TRBD2 may fit D (5 bases each). The starting material was blood, obtained during antiretroviral therapy. The CDR3: CASSVVGVYNEQFF. CDR3 coding DNA: TGTGCCAGCAGCGTAGTGGGGGTTTACAATGAGCAGTTCTTC.